The 3 T cell receptor beta chains presented below share a single source sample, sequenced in a study of blood T cell repertoires in COVID-19. Sequencing used immunoSEQ multiplex PCR; TCRdb keeps in-frame clones, though not all of them. The table shows more than 200,000 clones, with approximately 90% occurring only once. Sequences were obtained from PBMCs or T cells enriched from blood (not recorded which). These receptors were obtained from a woman aged 18-30 years who had recovered from COVID-19.

V is TRBV15 and J is TRBJ2-7; 7 bases fit TRBD2. The CDR3 length is 13 residues. The germline CDR1 and CDR2 sequences are LNHNV and YYDKDF (reference sequence). V lost 4 bases and J lost 6; bases outside the gene matches: 6. The CDR3 nucleotides are TGTGCCACCAGCAACGCAGGGAGGGCCGAGCAGTACTTC. Amino acid sequence: CATSNAGRAEQYF.

The chain combines TRBV7-3 with TRBJ2-2, with 11 bases aligning to TRBD2. The J segment lost 4 bases and the V segment lost 2 bases, leaving 6 bases of the junction unmatched. Germline loops: CDR1 SGHTA, CDR2 FQGTGA. CDR3 size: 17 residues. In DNA, the CDR3 is TGTGCCAGCAGCTTACAACTAGCGGGAGTGAGCACCGGGGAGCTGTTTTTT. Amino acids: CASSLQLAGVSTGELFF.

The rearrangement uses TRBV9 and TRBJ2-2; TRBD2 agrees at 8 bases. V was pared by 6 bases and J by 6 bases, with 10 bases of the junction left unmatched. The CDR3 consists of 15 residues. CDR1 is SGDLS, CDR2 YYNGEE, per germline. The DNA for the CDR3 is TGTGCCAGCACAGTTGGGGGTAGCGGGGCCGGGGAGCTGTTTTTT. The encoded protein is CASTVGGSGAGELFF.